This TCR beta chain was captured by sequencing in a study of CD8+ T cells in alopecia areata (dated by TCRdb to 2016 to 2019). Regarding the study in general: The treated patients, all with moderate-to-severe alopecia areata, were enrolled in an open-label pilot trial of oral tofacitinib given at 5 to 10 mg twice daily. RNA was extracted with the PAXgene miRNA kit for fixed scalp, the miRNeasy kit for PBMCs, and the RNeasy kit for mouse skin. Scalp tissue and sorted CD4+ and CD8+ peripheral blood T cells from patchy and totalis/universalis alopecia areata patients and from healthy controls were covered by human TCRbeta sequencing. Scalp clonality was compared among normal scalp (n=4), patchy alopecia areata scalp (n=8), and alopecia totalis/universalis scalp (n=8). Tofacitinib was given for 6 to 18 months, followed by 6 months of follow-up off drug to assess delayed response and recurrence. Amplification of TCRbeta CDR3 regions was done by immunoSEQ multiplex PCR using 35 Vbeta forward primers and 13 Jbeta reverse primers. High-throughput TCRbeta sequencing was used to examine T cell clonal expansion in alopecia areata in both the C3H/HeJ mouse model and human patients. In treated patients, disease severity was measured using the SALT score, which gives the percentage of scalp surface area affected. Biopsies were taken from tofacitinib-treated patients at baseline and at 4 and 24 weeks of treatment, and a later scalp biopsy was taken in several of the tofacitinib-treated patients.

Based on the germline V gene, the CDR1 and CDR2 sequences are SNHLY and FYNNEI. The CDR3 sequence holds 14 residues, the cysteine and phenylalanine included. Kept here is only the CDR3 DNA, which spans 42 bases and is read in frame from base 1. The junction shows trimming of 7 bases on V and 3 bases on J, plus 13 bases between the germline ends. As concerns this clone: Its antigen is still unknown. One base away there is no much larger clone; base qualities are not given.

The label giving this sample's time point can be read as: less than five weeks on oral tofacitinib. The treatment or condition label for this specimen denotes: oral pan-JAK inhibitor, 5-10 mg twice daily. Lesional scalp punch biopsies and peripheral blood were obtained from alopecia areata patients. PBMCs were isolated by density centrifugation and stained for CD3, CD4 and CD8, after which CD4+ and CD8+ T cells were sorted on a FACSAria. What the authors observed across the whole study: Because the treated cohort was small and had just a single nonresponder, larger studies are needed to establish links between baseline CD8+ expansion and response. Unlike mouse skin, where gammadelta T cells dominate, normal human skin contains resident alphabeta T cells that get sequenced too, which complicates analysis of the scalp TCR repertoire. Compared with normal scalp, lesional scalp had higher clonality and more expanded CD8+ clones, particularly in alopecia totalis/universalis, a pattern that suggests antigenic drive. Shared TCR sequences between patients were less evident than in mice, which may be partly attributable to HLA diversity in the patient population. During tofacitinib treatment, many expanded lesional clones remained in scalp and blood, and this persistence may partly explain relapse after treatment is stopped. Tofacitinib significantly decreased scalp clonality and the number of expanded CD8+ clones among the top 100 scalp clones.

The library was prepared using the immunoSEQ multiplex PCR assay. To provide template for TCR sequencing, every sample had RNA extracted and reverse transcribed into cDNA. SuperScript III was used for first-strand cDNA synthesis, primed with a 2:1 mix of oligo-dT and random hexamers. A synthetic immune receptor repertoire was used to assess amplification bias, and residual bias was removed computationally. On the study's bioinformatics: Raw reads were preprocessed for error removal, and CDR3 was defined according to IMGT conventions as running from the conserved cysteine to phenylalanine. Clonality was calculated as 1 minus Shannon entropy normalized by log2 of the number of productive unique TCRs. Scalp TCRbeta sequences were cross-referenced with sorted blood CD4 and CD8 repertoires so that the CD4 or CD8 identity of scalp clones could be inferred. Here the immuneACCESS table is served through TCRdb, limited to in-frame sequences with V and J called. Missing clones are a known gap in these copies; in checked studies unresolved V genes cover under half, and the rest lacks a known reason. V, J and clone size are those of that table, while D and trimming were read from the DNA. The sample profile shows 90,000 to 150,000 clones; about 50% of them were found once. The ten most abundant clones make up roughly 0.45% of the sample.

The rearranged segments are TRBV2 and TRBJ2-1; the D gene assignment is perhaps TRBD1 or TRBD2, with each matching 6 bases. This clonotype originated in a human donor with alopecia areata. Sequencing was performed on CD4+ T cells sorted from blood, taken at week 4, from a patient treated with tofacitinib. The CDR3 protein: CASTNRGLYNEQFF. The nucleotide sequence reads TGTGCCAGCACCAACCGGGGGCTCTACAATGAGCAGTTCTTC.